This T cell receptor beta chain stems from a study of T cells after yellow fever vaccination. Study at large: Fractions containing few cells were prepared with SMART-Seq v4 Ultra Low Input.

TCRdb re-analysed the 5' RACE reads in MiXCR, keeping a single row per CDR3 protein. The sample lists tens of thousands of distinct CDR3 sequences, more than 5.5% occurring once. Study conclusions and caveats: The study noted that FACS-sorted repertoires could contain abundant clonotypes contaminating from the bulk population. It was the secondary response that reached its peak faster, day 5 versus 15, but it was weaker.

J gave up 3 bases and V 5 bases, and 5 bases lay outside the gene matches. The CDR3 is 14 residues long. Germline V gene lookup returns CDR1 SGHKS and CDR2 YYEKEE (reference sequence). The sample holds many counts of this clonotype. Its specificity is unknown. The chain recombines TRBV5-5 with TRBJ2-7; 10 nucleotides agree with TRBD1. Specimen: CD8+ T cells sorted from PBMCs, collected 10 days after the first yellow fever vaccination. The TCR originated in a man aged 18 to 29 who received the YFV17D yellow fever vaccine. The CDR3 loop reads CASRGGQGHYEQYF. CDR3 in DNA: TGTGCCAGCAGAGGGGGACAGGGGCACTACGAGCAGTACTTC.